The entry below gives a single TCR beta chain sequence along with its context. This entry comes from a study of blood T cell repertoires in COVID-19. The length of the CDR3 is 16 residues. CDR1 LGHNA and CDR2 YNFKEQ come from the germline V gene. The V end lost 1 base, the J end lost 6 bases, and 15 bases lay between the germline ends. Clones were read by immunoSEQ multiplex PCR, and TCRdb kept only the in-frame ones, dropping some. This sample has around 160,000 clones, with 84% found just once. The sample comprised PBMCs or T cells enriched from blood (not recorded which). V and J are TRBV4-2 and TRBJ1-4, with a possible D match to TRBD1 (6 bases). The sequence was obtained from a woman aged 45 to 65 who had been exposed to COVID-19. CDR3 loop: CASSQAVAGGYEKLFF. The CDR3 coding sequence is TGTGCCAGCAGCCAAGCGGTAGCGGGGGGCTATGAAAAACTGTTTTTT.